A selection of T cell receptor beta chains follows, all from one sample in a study of T cells in Graves' hyperthyroidism and ophthalmopathy. MiXCR, applied by TCRdb to the multiplex PCR reads, yields one record per CDR3 protein. This table has approximately 560,000 distinct CDR3 sequences, about a sixth appearing once. The material sequenced was blood. These receptors were taken from a woman in her twenties or thirties with Graves' hyperthyroidism. Each CDR3 is given with its conserved first and last residue. A D gene is named only where the DNA matches it firmly. Some rows have no size entry. The others give once, few or many, or a class for an expanded clone.

v_call	d_call	j_call	clone_size	cdr3_nt	cdr3_aa
TRBV7-9	TRBD2	TRBJ2-7	many	TGTGCCAGCAGCTTGCCGGCTAGCGGCTCTTACGAGCAGTACTTC	CASSLPASGSYEQYF
TRBV15	TRBD2	TRBJ2-3	many	TGTGCCACCAGCAGAGGCGGCGGGAGGGACACAGATACGCAGTATTTT	CATSRGGGRDTDTQYF
TRBV7-9	.	TRBJ1-2	many	TGTGCCAGCAGCTTACCAGGGAGTCCCGAAAACTATGGCTACACCTTC	CASSLPGSPENYGYTF
TRBV10-1	.	TRBJ2-1	few	TGCGCCAGCAGTGAAGGGAGGAATGAGCAGTTCTTC	CASSEGRNEQFF
TRBV6-1	TRBD2	TRBJ2-7	many	TGTGCCAGCAGTGAAGCAAAGGGATTTAGCGGGAGGGACACCTACGAGCAGTACTTC	CASSEAKGFSGRDTYEQYF
TRBV7-9	.	TRBJ2-7	many	TGTGCCAGCAGCTTCGGACTCCGAAATTCCTACGAGCAGTACTTC	CASSFGLRNSYEQYF
TRBV2	TRBD1	TRBJ1-6	.	TGTGCCAGCGGGAGGACAGGAGATTCACCCCTCCACTTT	CASGRTGDSPLHF
TRBV28	.	TRBJ1-1	.	TGTGTAACGTTTGGGTACTTCGCTGAAGCTTTCTTT	CVTFGYFAEAFF
TRBV5-6	TRBD1	TRBJ1-5	.	TGTGCCAGCAGCTTGGAAGGGGGCGCGGATCAGCCCCAGCATTTT	CASSLEGGADQPQHF
TRBV27	.	TRBJ1-2	many	TGTGCCAGCAGTTTCAGTCGACCGCCCTATGGCTACACCTTC	CASSFSRPPYGYTF
TRBV6-1	.	TRBJ2-1	.	TGTGCCAGCAGCCCCCGCCCGGAACGTTTCTCCTACAATGAGCAGTTCTTC	CASSPRPERFSYNEQFF
TRBV7-3	.	TRBJ2-3	many	TGTGCCAGCAGCTTAATCAGGGCTAGCACAGATACGCAGTATTTT	CASSLIRASTDTQYF
TRBV19	.	TRBJ2-2	once	TGTGCCAGTAGTATTACTAGAGGAACCGGGGAGCTGTTTTTT	CASSITRGTGELFF
TRBV20-1	.	TRBJ2-1	.	TGCAGTGCTACGGTTAGTCCAGACTACAATGAGCAGTTCTTC	CSATVSPDYNEQFF
TRBV10-3	TRBD1	TRBJ2-2	.	TGTGCCACCGGCTGGACAGGGGAAGTGTCCGGGGAGCTGTTTTTT	CATGWTGEVSGELFF
TRBV4-1	.	TRBJ1-2	.	TGCGCCAGCAGCCAAGATTCATGGGTACCAGGCTACACCTTC	CASSQDSWVPGYTF
TRBV5-5	.	TRBJ1-4	many	TGTGCCAGCAGCTTGTTGGGGGATGAAAAACTGTTTTTT	CASSLLGDEKLFF
TRBV9	TRBD1	TRBJ2-6	few	TGTGCCAGCAGCGTGACAGGGGGCCCTGGGGCCAACGTCCTGACTTTC	CASSVTGGPGANVLTF
TRBV5-1	.	TRBJ2-2	.	TGCGCCAGCAGCTTTACCGGGACATCGAACACCGGGGAGCTGTTTTTT	CASSFTGTSNTGELFF
TRBV10-3	.	TRBJ1-2	.	TGTGCCATCAGGGCCTACGGGGAGGACTATGGCTACACCTTC	CAIRAYGEDYGYTF
TRBV28	TRBD2	TRBJ2-7	.	TGTGCCAGCAGTTTATGGACTAGCGGGAGGTCCCACGAGCAGTACTTC	CASSLWTSGRSHEQYF
TRBV7-2	TRBD2	TRBJ2-7	many	TGTGCCAGCAGCTTGGGGACTAGCGGACCTTACGAGCAGTACTTC	CASSLGTSGPYEQYF
TRBV4-1	TRBD1	TRBJ1-4	.	TGCGCCAGCAGCCCATGGGACAGGGATGAAAAACTGTTTTTT	CASSPWDRDEKLFF
TRBV24-1	.	TRBJ2-5	few	TGTGCCACCAGTGATCCACGAGGTTCCCGGACAGAAGAGACCCAGTACTTC	CATSDPRGSRTEETQYF
TRBV5-1	TRBD1	TRBJ1-2	many	TGCGCCAGCAGCTTGGAGACAGGGGGCGAGTATGGCTACACCTTC	CASSLETGGEYGYTF
TRBV11-2	.	TRBJ2-7	few	TGTGCCAGCAGCTTCAGCTTCCGATCCTACGAGCAGTACTTC	CASSFSFRSYEQYF
TRBV7-9	TRBD1	TRBJ1-2	.	TGTGCCAGCAGCTTAGTACAGGGGGCGAGCGGCTACACCTTC	CASSLVQGASGYTF
TRBV30	.	TRBJ2-5	many	TGTGCCTGGACCCGACTAGGGGAGACCCAGTACTTC	CAWTRLGETQYF
TRBV28	.	TRBJ2-1	many	TGTGCCAGCAGTGTGCGGGTCTCCTACAATGAGCAGTTCTTC	CASSVRVSYNEQFF
TRBV29-1	TRBD2	TRBJ2-1	few	TGCAGCGTCATTTCGCGGGAGGGTACCTACAATGAGCAGTTCTTC	CSVISREGTYNEQFF
TRBV7-2	.	TRBJ2-3	many	TGTGCCAGCAGCGAGTTTTTAGCCAAGGGCCCCGCTTCAACGCAGTATTTT	CASSEFLAKGPASTQYF
TRBV7-9	TRBD1	TRBJ2-5	many	TGTGCCAGCAGCTCCAACAGGGGGGCCTTCCAAGAGACCCAGTACTTC	CASSSNRGAFQETQYF
TRBV28	TRBD2	TRBJ2-2	many	TGTGCCAGCAGCCGGGGACTAGCCGGCACCGGGGAGCTGTTTTTT	CASSRGLAGTGELFF
TRBV9	TRBD2	TRBJ2-1	.	TGTGCCAGCAGCGAGCGGGAGGGGAAGTATTATGAGCAGTTCTTC	CASSEREGKYYEQFF
TRBV27	TRBD2	TRBJ2-2	few	TGTGCCAGCGGGTTAGCGGGAGGGCTAACCGGGGAGCTGTTTTTT	CASGLAGGLTGELFF
TRBV30	.	TRBJ1-1	many	TGTGCCTGGAACAGGGAGAATACTGAAGCTTTCTTT	CAWNRENTEAFF
TRBV6-2/TRBV6-3	TRBD1	TRBJ2-1	.	TGTGCCAGCAGTTACTCGACAGGGGTGGGCATTGAGCAGTTCTTC	CASSYSTGVGIEQFF
TRBV11-2	.	TRBJ2-3	many	TGTGCCAGCAGCTTCCAATTAATCCGGGAGTCTAGCACAGATACGCAGTATTTT	CASSFQLIRESSTDTQYF
TRBV2	TRBD2	TRBJ2-3	many	TGTGCCAGCAGGGGGCACCAGCGGGAGTCAGATACGCAGTATTTT	CASRGHQRESDTQYF
TRBV7-2	.	TRBJ2-3	many	TGTGCCAGCAGCTTAGTGTTATATTGGGCCAGCAATGGTACGCAGTATTTT	CASSLVLYWASNGTQYF
TRBV4-3	.	TRBJ1-4	many	TGCGCCAGCAGCCAAGATCGGGAAAAACTGTTTTTT	CASSQDREKLFF
TRBV6-1	.	TRBJ2-2	.	TGTGCCAGCAGCCACAAGATGGGCCTGAACACCGGGGAGCTGCTTTTT	CASSHKMGLNTGELLF
TRBV6-1	TRBD2	TRBJ2-3	few	TGTGCCAGCAGACCTTCGGGGGGAGGCACAGATACGCAGTATTTT	CASRPSGGGTDTQYF
TRBV6-2/TRBV6-3	TRBD2	TRBJ2-1	many	TGTGCCAGCAGCGGACTAGCGGGAGGGCGTAGATACAATGAGCAGTTCTTC	CASSGLAGGRRYNEQFF
TRBV5-4	.	TRBJ2-7	.	TGTGCCAGCAGCTTGGATTTGCCGACCTACGAGCAGTACTTC	CASSLDLPTYEQYF
TRBV12-3/TRBV12-4	.	TRBJ2-1	many	TGTGCCAGCAGGGGACGGGCGGCTGATGAGCAGTTCTTC	CASRGRAADEQFF
TRBV18	TRBD1	TRBJ1-4	few	TGTGCCAGCTCACAAGCTACAGGGGGCGCTTCTGAAAAACTGTTTTTT	CASSQATGGASEKLFF
TRBV6-2/TRBV6-3	TRBD2	TRBJ2-3	many	TGTGCCAGCAGTTACTCGAGGAGGCTAGCGGGAGAACCAGATACGCAGTATTTT	CASSYSRRLAGEPDTQYF
TRBV28	TRBD2	TRBJ2-7	many	TGTGCCAGCAGTTCCCCGGGACTAGCGGGAGGGTTCTCCTACGAGCAGTACTTC	CASSSPGLAGGFSYEQYF
TRBV24-1	.	TRBJ2-1	few	TGTGCCACCAGTGTGAGAGACAATGAGCAGTTCTTC	CATSVRDNEQFF
TRBV28	TRBD1	TRBJ1-4	few	TGTGCCAGCAGTTCCGGGGACAGGGGGCGAGAAAAACTGTTTTTT	CASSSGDRGREKLFF
TRBV10-1	.	TRBJ1-1	.	TGCGCCAAAAAGAGGGGATATGCCACTGAGGCTTTCTTT	CAKKRGYATEAFF
TRBV5-1	TRBD2	TRBJ2-5	many	TGCGCCAGCAGCTTGGAAGCGGGAGGGTTGGAGACCCAGTACTTC	CASSLEAGGLETQYF
TRBV27	.	TRBJ1-1	many	TGTGCCAGCCATCCCGGGACCCACAACACTGAAGCTTTCTTT	CASHPGTHNTEAFF
TRBV7-2	.	TRBJ2-2	few	TGTGCCAGCAGCAAAAGCTCCGGGGAAAAGGAGGAGCTGTTTTTT	CASSKSSGEKEELFF
TRBV6-1	.	TRBJ1-1	many	TGTGCCAGCAGTCTGAAACCGAACACTGAAGCTTTCTTT	CASSLKPNTEAFF
TRBV5-5	.	TRBJ1-6	few	TGTGCCAGCAGCTTGGCGGCAGGGGCATTTAATTCACCCCTCCACTTT	CASSLAAGAFNSPLHF
TRBV3-1	.	TRBJ1-1	many	TGTGCCAGCAGCCGGACGACGGACATGAACACTGAAGCTTTCTTT	CASSRTTDMNTEAFF